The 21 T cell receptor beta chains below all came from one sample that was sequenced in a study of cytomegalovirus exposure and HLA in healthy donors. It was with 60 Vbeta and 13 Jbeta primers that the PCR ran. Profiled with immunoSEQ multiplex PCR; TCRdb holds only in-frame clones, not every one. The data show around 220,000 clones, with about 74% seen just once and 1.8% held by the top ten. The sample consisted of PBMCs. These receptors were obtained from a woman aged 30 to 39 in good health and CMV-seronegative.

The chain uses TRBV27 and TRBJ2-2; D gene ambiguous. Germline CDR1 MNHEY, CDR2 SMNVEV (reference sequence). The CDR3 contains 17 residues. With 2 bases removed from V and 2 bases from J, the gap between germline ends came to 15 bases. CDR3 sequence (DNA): TGTGCCAGCAGTTTAAGATCAGGCCTTATCAACACCGGGGAGCTGTTTTTT. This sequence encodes CASSLRSGLINTGELFF.

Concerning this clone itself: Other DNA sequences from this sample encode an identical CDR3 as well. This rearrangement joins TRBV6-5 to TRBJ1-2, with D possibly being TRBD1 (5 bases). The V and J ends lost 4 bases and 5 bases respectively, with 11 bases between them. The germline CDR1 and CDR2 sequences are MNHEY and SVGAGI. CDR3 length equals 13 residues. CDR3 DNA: TGTGCCAGCAGTTCCCCGGGGGGGTATGGCTACACCTTC. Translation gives CASSSPGGYGYTF.

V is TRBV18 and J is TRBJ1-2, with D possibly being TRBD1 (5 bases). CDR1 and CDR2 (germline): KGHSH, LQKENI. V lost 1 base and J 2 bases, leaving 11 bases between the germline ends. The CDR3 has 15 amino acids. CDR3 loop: CASSPRGRTNYGYTF. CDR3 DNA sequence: TGTGCCAGCTCACCACGGGGCCGGACAAACTATGGCTACACCTTC. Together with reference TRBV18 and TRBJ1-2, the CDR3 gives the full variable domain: NAGVMQNPRHLVRRRGQEARLRCSPMKGHSHVYWYRQLPEEGLKFMVYLQKENIIDESGMPKERFSAEFPKEGPSILRIQQVVRGDSAAYFCASSPRGRTNYGYTFGSGTRLTVV.

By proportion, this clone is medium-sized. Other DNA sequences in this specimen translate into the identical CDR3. As DNA, the CDR3 is TGTGCCAGCAGTTACGAGGCTAACTATGGCTACACCTTC. It translates to CASSYEANYGYTF. The chain has TRBV6-5 and TRBJ1-2; D is unclear. V lost 2 bases, J lost 0 bases, and 4 bases lay in between. CDR3 length equals 13 residues. Germline V lookup: CDR1 MNHEY, CDR2 SVGAGI.

CDR3 in DNA: TGTGCCTCCCAGGGGCGGGCGGACAGTGAAGCTTTCTTT. The encoded protein is CASQGRADSEAFF. The chain couples TRBV30 to TRBJ1-1; TRBD1 is a possible D gene (6 bases). V was shortened by 7 bases and J by 7 bases, with 19 bases between the two germline ends. Germline loops: CDR1 GTSNPN, CDR2 SVGIG (reference sequence). There are 13 residues in the CDR3.

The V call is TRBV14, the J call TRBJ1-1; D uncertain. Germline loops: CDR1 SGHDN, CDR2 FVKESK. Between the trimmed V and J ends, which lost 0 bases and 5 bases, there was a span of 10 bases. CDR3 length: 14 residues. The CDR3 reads CASSQDTRGTEAFF. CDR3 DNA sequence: TGTGCCAGCAGCCAAGATACTCGGGGAACTGAAGCTTTCTTT. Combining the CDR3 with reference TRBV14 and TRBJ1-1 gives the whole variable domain EAGVTQFPSHSVIEKGQTVTLRCDPISGHDNLYWYRRVMGKEIKFLLHFVKESKQDESGMPNNRFLAERTGGTYSTLKVQPAELEDSGVYFCASSQDTRGTEAFFGQGTRLTVV.

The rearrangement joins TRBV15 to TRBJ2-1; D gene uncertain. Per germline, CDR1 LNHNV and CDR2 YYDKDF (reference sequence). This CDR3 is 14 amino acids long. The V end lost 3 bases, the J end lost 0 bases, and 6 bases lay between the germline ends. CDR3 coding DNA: TGTGCCACCAGCAGTACGGGCTCCTACAATGAGCAGTTCTTC. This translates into CATSSTGSYNEQFF.

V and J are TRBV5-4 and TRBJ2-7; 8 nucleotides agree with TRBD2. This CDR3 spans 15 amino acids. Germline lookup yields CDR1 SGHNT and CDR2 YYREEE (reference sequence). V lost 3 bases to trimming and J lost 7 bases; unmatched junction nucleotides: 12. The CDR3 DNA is TGTGCCAGCAGCTGGGATCCGGGAGGGCCTCGGGAGCAGTACTTC. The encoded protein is CASSWDPGGPREQYF.

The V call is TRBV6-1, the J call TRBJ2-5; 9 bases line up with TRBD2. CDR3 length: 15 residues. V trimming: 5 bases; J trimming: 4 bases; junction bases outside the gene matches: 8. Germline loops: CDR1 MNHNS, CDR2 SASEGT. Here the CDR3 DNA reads TGTGCCAGCAGTTCAAATAGCGGGAGAGTAGAGACCCAGTACTTC. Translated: CASSSNSGRVETQYF.

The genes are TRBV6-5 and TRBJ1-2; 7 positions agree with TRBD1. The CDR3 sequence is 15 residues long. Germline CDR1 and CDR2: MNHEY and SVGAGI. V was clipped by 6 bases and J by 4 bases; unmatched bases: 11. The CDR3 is CASRKLDQGGYGYTF. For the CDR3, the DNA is TGTGCCAGCAGAAAATTGGACCAGGGGGGCTATGGCTACACCTTC.

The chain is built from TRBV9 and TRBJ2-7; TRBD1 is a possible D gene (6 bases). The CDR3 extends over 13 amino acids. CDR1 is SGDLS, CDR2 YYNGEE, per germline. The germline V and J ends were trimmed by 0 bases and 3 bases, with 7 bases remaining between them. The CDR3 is CASSVEDSYEQYF. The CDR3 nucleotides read TGTGCCAGCAGCGTAGAGGACAGCTACGAGCAGTACTTC. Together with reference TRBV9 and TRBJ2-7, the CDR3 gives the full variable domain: DSGVTQTPKHLITATGQRVTLRCSPRSGDLSVYWYQQSLDQGLQFLIQYYNGEERAKGNILERFSAQQFPDLHSELNLSSLELGDSALYFCASSVEDSYEQYFGPGTRLTVT.

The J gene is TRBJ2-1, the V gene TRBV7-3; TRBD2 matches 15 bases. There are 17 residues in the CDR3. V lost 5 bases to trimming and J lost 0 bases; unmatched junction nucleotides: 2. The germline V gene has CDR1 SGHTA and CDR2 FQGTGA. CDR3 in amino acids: CASSRTSGGASYNEQFF. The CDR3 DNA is TGTGCCAGCAGCCGGACTAGCGGGGGGGCCTCCTACAATGAGCAGTTCTTC.

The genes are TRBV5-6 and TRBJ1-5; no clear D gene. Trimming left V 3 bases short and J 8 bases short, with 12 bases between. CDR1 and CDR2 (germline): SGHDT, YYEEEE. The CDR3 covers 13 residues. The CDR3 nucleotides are TGTGCCAGCAGCTCGTCCGGGTTTGAGCCCCAGCATTTT. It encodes CASSSSGFEPQHF.

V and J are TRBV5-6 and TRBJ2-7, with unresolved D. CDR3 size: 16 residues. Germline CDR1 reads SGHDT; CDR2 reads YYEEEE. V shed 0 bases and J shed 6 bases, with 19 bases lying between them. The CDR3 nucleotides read TGTGCCAGCAGCTTGGACGCCTGGCAGTCAAAACCCGAGCAGTACTTC. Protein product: CASSLDAWQSKPEQYF.

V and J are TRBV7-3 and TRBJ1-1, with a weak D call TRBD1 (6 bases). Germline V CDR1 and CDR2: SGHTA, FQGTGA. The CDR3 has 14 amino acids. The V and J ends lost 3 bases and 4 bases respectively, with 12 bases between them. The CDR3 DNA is TGTGCCAGCAGCTTTTCGGGGGGGCCCACTGAAGCTTTCTTT. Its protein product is CASSFSGGPTEAFF.

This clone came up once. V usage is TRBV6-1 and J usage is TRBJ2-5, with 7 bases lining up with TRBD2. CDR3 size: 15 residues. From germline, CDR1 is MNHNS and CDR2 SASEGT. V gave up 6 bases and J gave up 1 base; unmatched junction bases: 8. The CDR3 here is CASRDAGTTQETQYF. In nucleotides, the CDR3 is TGTGCCAGCAGGGACGCCGGGACTACCCAAGAGACCCAGTACTTC.

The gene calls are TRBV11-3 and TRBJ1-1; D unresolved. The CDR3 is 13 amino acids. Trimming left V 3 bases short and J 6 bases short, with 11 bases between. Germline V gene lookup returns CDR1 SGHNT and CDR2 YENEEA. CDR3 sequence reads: CASSFLREAEAFF. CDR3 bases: TGTGCCAGCAGCTTCCTAAGGGAGGCTGAAGCTTTCTTT.

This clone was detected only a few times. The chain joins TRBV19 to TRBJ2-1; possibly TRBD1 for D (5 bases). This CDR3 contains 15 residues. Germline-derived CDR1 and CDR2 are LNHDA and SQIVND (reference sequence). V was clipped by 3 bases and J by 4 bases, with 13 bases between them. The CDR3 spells CASSMQGVLYNEQFF. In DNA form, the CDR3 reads TGTGCCAGTAGTATGCAGGGTGTCTTATACAATGAGCAGTTCTTC.

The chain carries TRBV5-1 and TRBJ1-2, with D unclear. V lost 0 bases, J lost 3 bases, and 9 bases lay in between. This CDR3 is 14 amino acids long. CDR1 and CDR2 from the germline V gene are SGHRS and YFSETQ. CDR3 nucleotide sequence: TGCGCCAGCAGCTTGGGAGGAACTTACTATGGCTACACCTTC. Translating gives CASSLGGTYYGYTF.

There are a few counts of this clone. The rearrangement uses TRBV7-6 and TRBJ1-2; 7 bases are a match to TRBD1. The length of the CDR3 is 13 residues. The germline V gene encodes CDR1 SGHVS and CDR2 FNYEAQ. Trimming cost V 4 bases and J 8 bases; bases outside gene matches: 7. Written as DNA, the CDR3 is TGTGCCAGCAGCTCGACAGGGACGGGGGGCTACACCTTC. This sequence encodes CASSSTGTGGYTF.

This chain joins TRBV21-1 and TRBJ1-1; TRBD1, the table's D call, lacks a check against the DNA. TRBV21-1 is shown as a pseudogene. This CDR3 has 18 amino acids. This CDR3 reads CASSYRGLAGLMNTEAFF. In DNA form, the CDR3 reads TGTGCCAGCAGCTACAGGGGACTTGCGGGCCTAATGAACACTGAAGCTTTCTTT.